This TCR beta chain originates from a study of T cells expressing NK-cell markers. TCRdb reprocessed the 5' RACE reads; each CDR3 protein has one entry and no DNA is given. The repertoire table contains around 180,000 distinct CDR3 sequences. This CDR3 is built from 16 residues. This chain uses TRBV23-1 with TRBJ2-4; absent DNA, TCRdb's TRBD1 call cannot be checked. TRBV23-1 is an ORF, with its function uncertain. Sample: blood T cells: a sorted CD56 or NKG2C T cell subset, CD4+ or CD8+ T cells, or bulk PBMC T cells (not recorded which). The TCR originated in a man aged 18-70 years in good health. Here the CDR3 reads CASSLLWDRAKNIQYF.